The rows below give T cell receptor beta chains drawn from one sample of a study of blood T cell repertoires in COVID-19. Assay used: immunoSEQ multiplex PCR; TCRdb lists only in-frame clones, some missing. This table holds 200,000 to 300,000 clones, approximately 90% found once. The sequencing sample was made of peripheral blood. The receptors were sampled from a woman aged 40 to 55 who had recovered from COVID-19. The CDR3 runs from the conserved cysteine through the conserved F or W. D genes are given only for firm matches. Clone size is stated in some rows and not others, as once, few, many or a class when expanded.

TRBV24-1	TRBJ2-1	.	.	TGTGCCACCAGTGATGGGGGGGCGGGTCAGTTCTTC	CATSDGGAGQFF
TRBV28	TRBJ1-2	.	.	TGTGCCAGCAGTTTATCGAGGTCAGAATCATATGGCTACACCTTC	CASSLSRSESYGYTF
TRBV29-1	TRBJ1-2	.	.	TGCAGCGTTGAAGATCAGGAAGGCTACACCTTC	CSVEDQEGYTF
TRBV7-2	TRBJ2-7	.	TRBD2	TGTGCCAGCAGCTTAGCGGCGGGAGGGCGCTACGAGCAGTACTTC	CASSLAAGGRYEQYF
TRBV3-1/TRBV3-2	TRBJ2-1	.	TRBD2	TGTGCCAGCAGCATCCCAGGGGCGGGAGGGCGCAATGAGCAGTTCTTC	CASSIPGAGGRNEQFF
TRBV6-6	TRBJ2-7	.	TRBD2	TGTGCCAGCAGTTACGGGACTAGTAACGACGAGCAGTACTTC	CASSYGTSNDEQYF
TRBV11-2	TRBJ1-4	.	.	TGTGCCAGCAGCCAGAATGGGGGGATCTCTAATGAAAAACTGTTTTTT	CASSQNGGISNEKLFF
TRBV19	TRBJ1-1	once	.	TGTGCCAGCAGTTCGGTCCCGGGGAACACTGAAGCTTTCTTT	CASSSVPGNTEAFF
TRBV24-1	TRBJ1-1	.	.	TGTGCCACCGCGACAGGATCAGGGGCAGCTTTCTTT	CATATGSGAAFF
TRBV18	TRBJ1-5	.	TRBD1	TGTGCCAGCTCAGAAGACAGGGGTGGTCAGCCCCAGCATTTT	CASSEDRGGQPQHF
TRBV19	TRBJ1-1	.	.	TGTGCCAGTAGTATAGGGTATCGGGGAATGGGGAACACTGAAGCTTTCTTT	CASSIGYRGMGNTEAFF
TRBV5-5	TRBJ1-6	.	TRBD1	TGTGCCAGCAGCTGGACAGGGGATATTAATTCACCCCTCCACTTT	CASSWTGDINSPLHF
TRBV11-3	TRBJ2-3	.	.	TGTGCCAGCAGCTCCGATGGGCTAGCGACAGATACGCAGTATTTT	CASSSDGLATDTQYF
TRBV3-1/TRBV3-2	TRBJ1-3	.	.	TGTGCCAGCAGCCTCGGTGAAGCTGGAAACACCATATATTTT	CASSLGEAGNTIYF
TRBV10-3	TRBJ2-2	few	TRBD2	TGTGCCATCCGGGGGGAGGGCACCGGGGAGCTGTTTTTT	CAIRGEGTGELFF
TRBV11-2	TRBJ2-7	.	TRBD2	TGTGCCAGCAGCTCCAGACTAGCGGGAGGGCTTGGCTTC	CASSSRLAGGLGF
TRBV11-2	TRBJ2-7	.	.	TGTGCCAGCAGCTTAGGTTTCAGTACCTACGAGCAGTACTTC	CASSLGFSTYEQYF
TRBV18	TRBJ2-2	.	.	TGTGCCAGCTCCCTCACTGGGGAGCTGTTTTTT	CASSLTGELFF
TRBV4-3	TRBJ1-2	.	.	TGCGCCAGCAGCCCGGACAGAAACTATGGCTACACCTTC	CASSPDRNYGYTF
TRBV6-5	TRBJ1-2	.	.	TGTGCCAGCACCCAGTCGGGTAACTATGGCTACACCTTC	CASTQSGNYGYTF
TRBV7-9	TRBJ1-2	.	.	TGTGCCAGCAGCTTACGGGGGGTGGAGGGCTACACCTTC	CASSLRGVEGYTF
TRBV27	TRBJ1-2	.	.	TGTGCCACCATTGGAGCGCGGTATGGCTACACCTTC	CATIGARYGYTF
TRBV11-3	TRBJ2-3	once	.	TGTGCCAGCAGCCCGACACGGATAGGCACAGATACGCAGTATTTT	CASSPTRIGTDTQYF
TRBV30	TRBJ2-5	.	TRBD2	TGTGCCTGGAGTGGGGGGGGAGGGGCAGAGACCCAGTACTTC	CAWSGGGGAETQYF
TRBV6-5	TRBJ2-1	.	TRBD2	TGTGCCAGCACCAGACGGGAGGGGGGGGAGCAGTTCTTC	CASTRREGGEQFF
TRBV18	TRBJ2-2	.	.	TGTGCCAGCGCCCCCGGTGGGAGGACCGGGGAGCTGTTTTTT	CASAPGGRTGELFF
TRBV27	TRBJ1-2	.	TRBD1	TGTGCCAGCAGTTACAGGGGAAGGGGCTATGGCTACACCTTC	CASSYRGRGYGYTF
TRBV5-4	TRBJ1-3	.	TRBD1	TGTGCCAGCAGCCCTGGGGGACAGGGGGCCTCTGGAAACACCATATATTTT	CASSPGGQGASGNTIYF
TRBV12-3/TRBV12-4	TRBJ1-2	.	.	TGTGCCAGCAGCCAGTATGGCTACACCTTC	CASSQYGYTF
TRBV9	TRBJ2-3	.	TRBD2	TGTGCCAGCAGCGTAGTGCCTAGCGGGAGTGCAGATACGCAGTATTTT	CASSVVPSGSADTQYF
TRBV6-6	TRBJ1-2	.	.	TGTGCCAGCAGTGAGGGGACTGACCGGGATGGCTACACCTTC	CASSEGTDRDGYTF
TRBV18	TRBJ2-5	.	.	TGTGCCAGCTCACCAAGGGGGTCCGGACAAGAGACCCAGTACTTC	CASSPRGSGQETQYF
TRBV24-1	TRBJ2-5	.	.	TGTGCCACCAGTGATGCGGGCAGGGGTGGCCAAGAGACCCAGTACTTC	CATSDAGRGGQETQYF
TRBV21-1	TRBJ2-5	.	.	TGTGCCAGCAGCGACCCGGGGGAGACCCAGTACTTC	CASSDPGETQYF
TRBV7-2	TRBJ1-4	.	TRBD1	TGTGCCAGCAGCTTATTCAACGGGAAGGACAGGGGGGGAAAACTGTTTTTT	CASSLFNGKDRGGKLFF
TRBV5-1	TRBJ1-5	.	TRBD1	TGCGCCAGCAGCCCTGGACAGGGTCAGCCCCAGCATTTT	CASSPGQGQPQHF
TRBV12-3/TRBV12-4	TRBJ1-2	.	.	TGTGCCAGCACCCGGGGTGCCCGGCAGGGCTACACCTTC	CASTRGARQGYTF
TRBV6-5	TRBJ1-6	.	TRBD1	TGTGCCAGCAGTACGCCCGCAGGGGGCAATTCACCCCTCCACTTT	CASSTPAGGNSPLHF
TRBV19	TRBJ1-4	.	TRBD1	TGTGCCAGTAGTCCCCGGGGACAGGGGAACGAAAAACTGTTTTTT	CASSPRGQGNEKLFF
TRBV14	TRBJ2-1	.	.	TGTGCCAGCAGCCGTTTATCTTACAATGAGCAGTTCTTC	CASSRLSYNEQFF
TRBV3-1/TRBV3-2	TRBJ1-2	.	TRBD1	TGTGCCAGCAGCCCCCGGGACAGAAATCCCTATGGCTACACCTTC	CASSPRDRNPYGYTF
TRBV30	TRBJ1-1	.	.	TGTGCCTGGAGTGTCGGGTATCGGGGGGCTGAAGCTTTCTTT	CAWSVGYRGAEAFF
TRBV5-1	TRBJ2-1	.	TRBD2	TGCGCCAGCAGCTTGGGGCTAGCGGGGGGAGGTGAGCAGTTCTTC	CASSLGLAGGGEQFF
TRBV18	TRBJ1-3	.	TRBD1	TGTGCCAGCTCACCACCCAACCTCAGCTCAGGGGGAGGAAACACCATATATTTT	CASSPPNLSSGGGNTIYF
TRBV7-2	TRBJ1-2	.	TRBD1	TGTGCCAGCACCCCGCGGGACAGTTATGGCTACACCTTC	CASTPRDSYGYTF
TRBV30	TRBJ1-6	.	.	TGTGCCTGGGCCCGGGGGGCGATCCCTAATTCACCCCTCCACTTT	CAWARGAIPNSPLHF
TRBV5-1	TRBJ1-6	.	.	TGCGCCAGCAGCTTGGCCGGTGCAGGCTATTCACCCCTCCACTTT	CASSLAGAGYSPLHF
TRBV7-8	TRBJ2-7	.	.	TGTGCCAGCAGCCCAGCCGTGGGGTCAGGGCACTCCTACGAGCAGTACTTC	CASSPAVGSGHSYEQYF
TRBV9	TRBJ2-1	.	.	TGTGCCAGCAGCGTAGGTCTGGGGGCGTCCTACAATGAGCAGTTCTTC	CASSVGLGASYNEQFF
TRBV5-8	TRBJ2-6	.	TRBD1	TGTGCCAGCAGACCCCGGGACAGGGGGTTTCCTGGGGCCAACGTCCTGACTTTC	CASRPRDRGFPGANVLTF
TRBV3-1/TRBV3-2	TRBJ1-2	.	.	TGTGCCAGCAGCCATAGGACAGTAGACCATGGCTACACCTTC	CASSHRTVDHGYTF
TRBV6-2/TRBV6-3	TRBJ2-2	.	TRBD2	TGTGCCAGCAGTGGCCTAGCGGGAGGGCCGGGCCGGGCCGGGGAGCTGTTTTTT	CASSGLAGGPGRAGELFF
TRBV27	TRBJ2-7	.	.	TGTGCCAGCAGTTTATTCGCCCCGACAGTAGGGTCCTACGAGCAGTACTTC	CASSLFAPTVGSYEQYF
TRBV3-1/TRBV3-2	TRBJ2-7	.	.	TGTGCCAGCAGCCAAGATGTGCGGAAAGTACGAGTGCAGTACTTC	CASSQDVRKVRVQYF
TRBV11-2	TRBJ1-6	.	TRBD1	TGTGCCAGCAGCCTCCTAGGGACAGTTTATAATTCACCCCTCCACTTT	CASSLLGTVYNSPLHF
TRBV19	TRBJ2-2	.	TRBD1	TGTGCCAGTAGTACCGGGACAGCGAACACCGGGGAGCTGTTTTTT	CASSTGTANTGELFF
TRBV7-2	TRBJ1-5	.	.	TGTGCCAGCAGCTTAGGGGCAGGCCAGCCCCAGCATTTT	CASSLGAGQPQHF
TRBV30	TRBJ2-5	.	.	TGTGCCTGGGGACGGGGGTACCAAGAGACCCAGTACTTC	CAWGRGYQETQYF
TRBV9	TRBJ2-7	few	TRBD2	TGTGCCAGCAGCGTTGGGGCTAGCGGCCCCTACGAGCAGTACTTC	CASSVGASGPYEQYF